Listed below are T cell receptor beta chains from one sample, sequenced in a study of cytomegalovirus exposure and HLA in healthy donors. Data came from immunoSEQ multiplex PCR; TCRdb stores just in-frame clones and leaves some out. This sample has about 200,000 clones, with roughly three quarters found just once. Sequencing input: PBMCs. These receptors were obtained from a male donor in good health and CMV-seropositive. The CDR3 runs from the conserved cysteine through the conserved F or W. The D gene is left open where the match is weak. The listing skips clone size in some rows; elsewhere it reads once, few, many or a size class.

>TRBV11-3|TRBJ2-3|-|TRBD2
CASSFRGGNTQYF
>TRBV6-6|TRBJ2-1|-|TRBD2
CASSQLARAYNEQFF
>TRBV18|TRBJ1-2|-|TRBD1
CASSPVLGTENYGYTF
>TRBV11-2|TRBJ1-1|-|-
CASSFMTEAFF
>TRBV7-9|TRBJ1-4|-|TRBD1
CASSSDRGSEKLFF
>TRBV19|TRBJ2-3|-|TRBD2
CASSIYLAGESTDTQYF
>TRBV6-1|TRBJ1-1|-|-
CASSESREAFF
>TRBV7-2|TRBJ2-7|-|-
CASSSGLQRQYF
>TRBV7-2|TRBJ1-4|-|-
CASSLFQGYNEKLFF
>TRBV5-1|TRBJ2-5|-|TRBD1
CASSIGQGALDTQYF
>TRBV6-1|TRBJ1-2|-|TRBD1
CASSPTNRGDGYTF
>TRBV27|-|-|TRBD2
CASSSAGGALWYEQYF
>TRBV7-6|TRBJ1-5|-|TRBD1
CASSSDRDQPQHF
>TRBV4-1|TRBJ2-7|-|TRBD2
CASSPGAGYEQYF
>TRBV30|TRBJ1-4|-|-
CALDSGEEKLFF
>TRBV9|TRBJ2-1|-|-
CASSVPPGEQFF
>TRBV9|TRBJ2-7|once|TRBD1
CASSVTDRAYEQYF
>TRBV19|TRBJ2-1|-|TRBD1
CASSSGTGGSAEQFF
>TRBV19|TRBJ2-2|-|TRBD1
CASWPDRGNTGELFF
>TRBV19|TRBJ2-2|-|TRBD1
CASTAPGQHTGELFF
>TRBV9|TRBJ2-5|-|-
CASSLNVIQETQYF
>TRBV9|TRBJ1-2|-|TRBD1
CASSVRDRMYGYTF
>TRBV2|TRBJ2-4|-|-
CASSEGGVKNIQYF
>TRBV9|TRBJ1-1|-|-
CASSVGGRVGGNTEAFF
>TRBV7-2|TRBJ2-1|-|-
CASSLGGNLVTDEQFF
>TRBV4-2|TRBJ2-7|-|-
CASSPRTDNYEQYF
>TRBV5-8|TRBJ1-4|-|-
CASSLEGRGEKLFF
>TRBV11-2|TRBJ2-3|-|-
CASSLLGGTDTQYF
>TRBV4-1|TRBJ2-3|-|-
CASSPTARQAKGTQYF
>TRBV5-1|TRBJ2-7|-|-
CASNFAAGGYEQYF
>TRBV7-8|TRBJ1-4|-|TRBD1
CASTATGGPFGEKLFF
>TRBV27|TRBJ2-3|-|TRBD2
CASKILAGVDTQYF
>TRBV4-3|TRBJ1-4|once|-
CASSQETPGREEKLFF
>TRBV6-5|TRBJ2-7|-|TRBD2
CASSKAGGFNEQYF
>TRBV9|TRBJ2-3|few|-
CASSPANTDTQYF